Listed below are T cell receptor beta chains from one sample, sequenced in a study of brain T cells in children with intractable seizures. Assay: immunoSEQ multiplex PCR; the TCRdb copy retains only in-frame clones and omits some. The sample has roughly 80,000 clones, around nine tenths seen once. Sequenced here: peripheral blood, sampled at surgery. The receptors stem from a girl aged 2 to 9 with Rasmussen encephalitis and intractable seizures. Both conserved end residues are part of each CDR3. A D gene is named only where the DNA matches it firmly. Some rows mark clone size as missing; the rest say once, few, many or name a class of expanded clone.

>TRBV5-4|-|TRBD2|TRBJ2-2
TGTGCCAGCAGCTCTTCTAGCGGGAGGGCCGGGACCGGGGAGCTGTTTTTT
CASSSSSGRAGTGELFF
>TRBV3-1/TRBV3-2|-|-|TRBJ2-7
TGTGCCAGCAGCCAAGGGTCGACGGGGGAGCAGTACTTC
CASSQGSTGEQYF
>TRBV7-2|-|-|TRBJ2-7
TGTGCCAGCAGCGGAAATCCTTACTTCGAGCAGTACTTC
CASSGNPYFEQYF
>TRBV30|-|-|TRBJ1-2
TGTGCCTGGAGTTCGAGGGCGACATACTATGGCTACACCTTC
CAWSSRATYYGYTF
>TRBV11-2|-|-|TRBJ1-1
TGTGCCAGCAGCTTAGGACCCCGGCGGGCTTTCTTT
CASSLGPRRAFF
>TRBV18|-|-|TRBJ2-2
TGTGCCAGCTCAGGCCGAGGAGGGAACACCGGGGAGCTGTTTTTT
CASSGRGGNTGELFF
>TRBV5-1|-|TRBD1|TRBJ2-2
TGCGCCAGCAGCTTAGCAGGGGGCCGTACCGGGGAGCTGTTTTTT
CASSLAGGRTGELFF
>TRBV11-1|once|-|TRBJ2-3
TGTGCCAGCAGCTTAGAGGCGACCACAGATACGCAGTATTTT
CASSLEATTDTQYF
>TRBV19|-|-|TRBJ1-5
TGTGCCAGTAGCGAGTATTATCAGCCCCAGCATTTT
CASSEYYQPQHF
>TRBV5-1|-|-|TRBJ2-4
TGCGCCAGCAGCTTGGACCCAAGAGGGAACATTCAGTACTTC
CASSLDPRGNIQYF
>TRBV19|many|-|TRBJ1-5
TGTGCCAGTAGTATCTCTAGTGGCAATCAGCCCCAGCATTTT
CASSISSGNQPQHF
>TRBV6-1|-|-|TRBJ1-5
TGTGCCAGCAGTGATTTTGGATCCTATCAGCCCCAGCATTTT
CASSDFGSYQPQHF
>TRBV10-3|once|-|TRBJ2-3
TGTGCCATCAGATCCGGGACTAGCACAGATACGCAGTATTTT
CAIRSGTSTDTQYF
>TRBV12-5|-|-|TRBJ2-3
TGTGCTAGTGGTTTGCGTACAGGGGCCCTAGGCGGGAGAGGCACAGATACGCAGTATTTT
CASGLRTGALGGRGTDTQYF
>TRBV19|-|TRBD1|TRBJ2-5
TGTGCCACTAAATACAGGGGCCAAGAGACCCAGTACTTC
CATKYRGQETQYF
>TRBV6-5|-|TRBD1|TRBJ1-2
TGTGCCAGCACGGGACAGGCACACTATGGCTACACCTTC
CASTGQAHYGYTF
>TRBV5-4|-|TRBD1|TRBJ2-6
TGTGCCAGCAGCTTCCGGGACAGGGGCTCTGGGGCCAACGTCCTGACTTTC
CASSFRDRGSGANVLTF
>TRBV9|-|-|TRBJ2-1
TGTGCCAGCAGCGTAGCAACTAGAGATGAGCAGTTCTTC
CASSVATRDEQFF